This T cell receptor (beta chain) was captured in a study of follicular helper T cells after annual influenza vaccination. Study information: Across the 2013-2014, 2014-2015 and 2015-2016 vaccination seasons, some subjects were resampled.

The V gene's germline CDR1 is SGHKS and CDR2 YYEKEE (reference sequence). The CDR3 is made up of 15 amino acids. Trimming removed 2 bases at V and 3 bases at J, with 12 bases between. TCRdb keeps only in-frame clones here, not all; method: immunoSEQ multiplex PCR. The repertoire holds 10,000 to 15,000 clones, around 78% seen once, with 0.45% to 0.55% in the top ten. The sample's time point: 2014-2015 season, pre-vaccination. The TCR was taken from an adult who received the influenza vaccine. The specimen comprised CXCR5- memory CD4+ T cells sorted from blood, sampled on the day of influenza vaccination. The chain employs TRBV5-5 and TRBJ2-1; a possible D gene is TRBD1 (5 bases). CDR3 sequence (DNA): TGTGCCAGCAGCTTACCCGGGCAGGGCTACAATGAGCAGTTCTTC. It codes for CASSLPGQGYNEQFF.